One and the same sample provided the 22 T cell receptor beta chains below, sequenced in a study of blood T cell repertoires in COVID-19. The method was immunoSEQ multiplex PCR; TCRdb's version includes in-frame clones alone and lacks a portion of them. The table has 270,000 or so clones, 86% seen once. The sample comprised peripheral blood. The receptors derive from a woman in her twenties or thirties with active or convalescent COVID-19.

This chain joins TRBV28 and TRBJ1-3, with 9 bases matching TRBD1. V lost 6 bases, J lost 3 bases, and 12 bases stayed unmatched. CDR1 is MDHEN and CDR2 is SYDVKM in the germline V gene. The CDR3 spans 17 residues. The CDR3 sequence is CASRSPPGQGNGNTIYF. The CDR3 bases are TGTGCCAGCAGGTCGCCCCCGGGACAGGGAAATGGAAACACCATATATTTT. The full variable domain, rest sourced from reference TRBV28 and TRBJ1-3, is DVKVTQSSRYLVKRTGEKVFLECVQDMDHENMFWYRQDPGLGLRLIYFSYDVKMKEKGDIPEGYSVSREKKERFSLILESASTNQTSMYLCASRSPPGQGNGNTIYFGEGSWLTVV.

The chain uses TRBV5-1 and TRBJ1-3; 9 nucleotides match TRBD1. The CDR3 is 16 residues long. With 0 bases clipped from V and 1 base from J, the junction kept 2 bases outside the gene matches. The germline CDR1 and CDR2 sequences are SGHRS and YFSETQ. In DNA form, the CDR3 reads TGCGCCAGCAGCTTGGTGGGACAGGGATCTGGAAACACCATATATTTT. Translating it yields CASSLVGQGSGNTIYF.

CDR3: CASSQDRGLGQFF. CDR3 nucleotides: TGTGCCAGCAGCCAAGATCGTGGCCTAGGGCAGTTCTTC. The J gene is TRBJ2-1, the V gene TRBV3-1 (or the pseudogene TRBV3-2); D not resolved. Per germline, CDR1 LGHDT and CDR2 YNNKEL (reference sequence). CDR3 length equals 13 residues. Trimming removed 0 bases at V and 12 bases at J, with 12 bases between.

The chain carries TRBV30 and TRBJ1-2, with TRBD1 matching 8 bases. This CDR3 contains 12 residues. V gave up 2 bases and J gave up 7 bases; unmatched junction bases: 3. Germline V gene lookup returns CDR1 GTSNPN and CDR2 SVGIG (reference sequence). The CDR3 region is CAWSQGAPGYTF. The CDR3 coding sequence is TGTGCCTGGAGTCAGGGGGCGCCTGGCTACACCTTC.

The CDR3 DNA reads as TGTGCCAGCACCCTAGAAGGTAGCACTGAAGCTTTCTTT. This gives the protein CASTLEGSTEAFF. This chain joins TRBV6-5 and TRBJ1-1; no clear D gene. Trimming cost V 7 bases and J 4 bases, with 13 bases left between them. Germline CDR1 is MNHEY and CDR2 is SVGAGI. This CDR3 is built from 13 residues.

The rearrangement joins TRBV30 to TRBJ2-1, with 8 bases matching TRBD2. J lost 9 bases, V lost 0 bases, and 7 bases had no gene match. From germline, CDR1 is GTSNPN and CDR2 SVGIG (reference sequence). The CDR3 length is 14 residues. CDR3 nucleotide sequence: TGTGCCTGGAGTGTGACGGGGGGGCTTGGTGAGCAGTTCTTC. Its translation is CAWSVTGGLGEQFF. Combining the CDR3 with reference TRBV30 and TRBJ2-1 gives the whole variable domain SQTIHQWPATLVQPVGSPLSLECTVEGTSNPNLYWYRQAAGRGLQLLFYSVGIGQISSEVPQNLSASRPQDRQFILSSKKLLLSDSGFYLCAWSVTGGLGEQFFGPGTRLTVL.

This sequence joins TRBV6-6 and TRBJ1-5; D is possibly TRBD1 (5 bases). The germline V gene has CDR1 MNHNY and CDR2 SVGAGI (reference sequence). Between the trimmed V and J ends, which lost 2 bases and 5 bases, there was a span of 10 bases. The CDR3 is made up of 14 amino acids. As DNA, the CDR3 is TGTGCCAGCAGTTACGTGGGGGGGGATCAGCCCCAGCATTTT. Residues: CASSYVGGDQPQHF.

This chain uses TRBV6-2 or TRBV6-3 with TRBJ2-5, with TRBD2 matching 8 bases. V lost 6 bases, J lost 5 bases, and 11 bases stayed unmatched. This CDR3 is built from 15 residues. CDR1 is MNHEY and CDR2 is SVGEGT in the germline V gene. CDR3 residues: CASSPRTSRGETQYF. The CDR3, as DNA: TGTGCCAGCAGCCCTAGGACTAGCCGTGGCGAGACCCAGTACTTC.

The chain recombines TRBV27 with TRBJ2-5; 12 bases are shared with TRBD2. Germline V gives CDR1 MNHEY, CDR2 SMNVEV (reference sequence). CDR3 length: 15 residues. V dropped 6 bases and J dropped 1; count of bases not matched to a gene: 3. CDR3 sequence (DNA): TGTGCCAGCAGGACGACTAGCGGGAGCCAAGAGACCCAGTACTTC. Its translation is CASRTTSGSQETQYF.

The chain uses TRBV7-2 and TRBJ1-2; the match to TRBD1 covers 7 bases. Germline CDR1 is SGHTA and CDR2 is FQGNSA. This CDR3 region has 19 residues. Germline trimming cut 1 base from V and 0 bases from J; bases unmatched to any gene: 14. The DNA for the CDR3 is TGTGCCAGCAGCTTAGTAGTGGTCACGGGAGGGGGCACTAACTATGGCTACACCTTC. Translation: CASSLVVVTGGGTNYGYTF.

This chain links TRBV15 with TRBJ1-4; D remains ambiguous. Trimming pared 1 base from V and 8 bases from J, leaving 5 bases between. There are 12 residues in the CDR3. Germline V gives CDR1 LNHNV, CDR2 YYDKDF (reference sequence). The CDR3 loop reads CATSRAQEKLFF. The CDR3 DNA follows: TGTGCCACCAGCAGAGCCCAAGAAAAACTGTTTTTT.

Note on this clone: The same CDR3 is also encoded by other DNA sequences in this sample. This rearrangement joins TRBV5-6 to TRBJ1-2, with TRBD1 matching over 7 bases. V trimming: 1 base; J trimming: 4 bases; junction bases outside the gene matches: 4. This CDR3 has 14 amino acids. Per germline, CDR1 SGHDT and CDR2 YYEEEE. The CDR3 sequence is CASSLRGRGYGYTF. CDR3 bases: TGTGCCAGCAGCTTGAGGGGGCGGGGCTATGGCTACACCTTC.

This chain links TRBV28 with TRBJ2-6; D possibly corresponds to TRBD2 (5 bases). The V and J ends lost 4 bases and 5 bases respectively, with 9 bases between them. The CDR3 contains 14 residues. Looked up from germline, CDR1 is MDHEN and CDR2 is SYDVKM. The CDR3, as DNA: TGTGCCAGCAGTTCGCGGGTCCGGGCCAACGTCCTGACTTTC. This codes for CASSSRVRANVLTF.

The rearrangement joins TRBV4-2 to TRBJ2-7, with no clear D. The CDR3 length is 17 residues. Germline V lookup: CDR1 LGHNA, CDR2 YNFKEQ. Trimming took 0 bases from V and 0 from J, leaving 15 bases between them. This CDR3 reads CASSQDSWLNSSYEQYF. The CDR3 DNA reads TGTGCCAGCAGCCAAGATAGCTGGCTTAATAGCTCCTACGAGCAGTACTTC.

This chain uses TRBV24-1 with TRBJ2-1, with D possibly matching TRBD2 (7 bases). V lost 5 bases and J lost 7, with 14 bases in between. Germline lookup yields CDR1 KGHDR and CDR2 SFDVKD. The CDR3 sequence is 14 residues long. The CDR3 DNA reads as TGTGCCACCAGTGGGAGGGGGGGCTCGAATGAGCAGTTCTTC. Translating it yields CATSGRGGSNEQFF.

V is TRBV3-1 (or the pseudogene TRBV3-2) and J is TRBJ2-3; D is perhaps TRBD1 (5 bases). Germline loops: CDR1 LGHDT, CDR2 YNNKEL (reference sequence). Trimming removed 0 bases from V and 2 bases from J, with 15 bases in between. The CDR3 sequence is 17 residues long. CDR3 sequence (DNA): TGTGCCAGCAGCCAAGATCACCAGGGTTCGTTCACAGATACGCAGTATTTT. Protein product: CASSQDHQGSFTDTQYF.

The chain is built from TRBV9 and TRBJ1-2, with D perhaps matching TRBD1 (6 bases). This CDR3 spans 15 amino acids. Germline CDR1 and CDR2: SGDLS and YYNGEE. V was shortened by 3 bases and J by 4 bases, with 16 bases between the two germline ends. Written as DNA, the CDR3 is TGTGCCAGCAGCGGCATTCGACAGGACCCCTATGGCTACACCTTC. It yields the protein CASSGIRQDPYGYTF.

The chain has TRBV5-1 and TRBJ1-2, with 7 bases that match TRBD1. V was clipped by 0 bases and J by 8 bases; unmatched bases: 4. The CDR3 covers 13 residues. CDR1 and CDR2 (germline): SGHRS, YFSETQ. In nucleotides, the CDR3 is TGCGCCAGCAGCTTGGGTACAGGGGAGGGCTACACCTTC. As protein: CASSLGTGEGYTF.

V usage is TRBV20-1 and J usage is TRBJ1-1; 8 positions match TRBD1. Trimming removed 3 bases from V and 1 base from J; junction bases left unmatched: 4. The germline V gene encodes CDR1 DFQATT and CDR2 SNEGSKA (reference sequence). This CDR3 contains 14 residues. CDR3 sequence reads: CSASDRGENTEAFF. The CDR3 region has the DNA TGCAGTGCTAGTGACAGGGGAGAGAACACTGAAGCTTTCTTT.

This chain connects TRBV7-2 to TRBJ1-2; maybe TRBD1 (6 bases). CDR1 and CDR2 from the germline V gene are SGHTA and FQGNSA. The CDR3 has 14 residues. Trimming stripped 2 bases from V and 4 bases from J, with 11 bases between. DNA for the CDR3: TGTGCCAGCAGCTTAACAGGACAGAGCTATGGCTACACCTTC. It translates to CASSLTGQSYGYTF.

This clone has just a few counts. This chain connects TRBV30 to TRBJ1-1, with 9 nucleotides matching TRBD1. The CDR3 covers 14 residues. Trimming cost V 4 bases and J 0 bases; bases outside gene matches: 3. Germline V gene data show CDR1 as GTSNPN and CDR2 as SVGIG (reference sequence). This chain's CDR3 is CAWMRTGVNTEAFF. CDR3 nucleotides: TGTGCCTGGATGAGGACAGGGGTGAACACTGAAGCTTTCTTT.

The chain has TRBV27 and TRBJ2-7; D is ambiguous. There are 15 residues in the CDR3. Deletions cut 5 bases from V and 0 bases from J, with 14 bases between. Germline CDR1 MNHEY, CDR2 SMNVEV (reference sequence). Written as DNA, the CDR3 is TGTGCCAGCAGTGTGCAGTTCCAAAACTCCTACGAGCAGTACTTC. Its translation: CASSVQFQNSYEQYF.